This T cell receptor beta chain was recovered during a study of cytomegalovirus exposure and HLA in healthy donors. Overall study findings and caveats: Subsequent analysis found a tendency for first-cohort TCR clusters to co-occur within the 120 or so validation repertoires.

Clones were read by immunoSEQ multiplex PCR, and TCRdb kept only the in-frame ones, dropping some. Of 60,000 to 80,000 clones listed, roughly 80% were seen once; the top ten hold less than 3%. In its sample, this clone was seen many times. The antigen remains undetermined. The TCR originated in a man under 40 in good health and CMV-seronegative. The sample consisted of PBMCs.

This CDR3 reads CASSQELAGGYNEQFF. CDR3 in DNA: TGCGCCAGCAGCCAAGAGTTAGCGGGAGGATACAATGAGCAGTTCTTC. This chain connects TRBV4-3 to TRBJ2-1, with TRBD2 identical over 10 bases. The V segment lost 0 bases and the J segment 4 bases; nucleotides outside the gene matches: 3. This CDR3 region has 16 residues. Germline CDR1 and CDR2: LGHNA and YSLEER.